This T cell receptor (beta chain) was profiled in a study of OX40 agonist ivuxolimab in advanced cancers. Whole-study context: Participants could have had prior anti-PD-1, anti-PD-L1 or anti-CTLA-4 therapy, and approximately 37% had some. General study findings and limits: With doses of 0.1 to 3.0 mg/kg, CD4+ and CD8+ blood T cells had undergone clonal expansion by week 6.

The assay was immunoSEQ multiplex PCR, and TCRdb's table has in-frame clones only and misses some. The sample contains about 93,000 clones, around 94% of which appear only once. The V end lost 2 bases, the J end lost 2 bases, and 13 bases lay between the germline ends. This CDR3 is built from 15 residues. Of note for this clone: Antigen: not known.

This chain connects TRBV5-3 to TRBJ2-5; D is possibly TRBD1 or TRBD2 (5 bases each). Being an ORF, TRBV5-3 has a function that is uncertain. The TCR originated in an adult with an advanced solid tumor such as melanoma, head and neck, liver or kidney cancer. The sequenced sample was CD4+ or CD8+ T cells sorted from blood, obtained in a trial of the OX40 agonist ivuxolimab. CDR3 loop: CARSLPGTLQETQYF. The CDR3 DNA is TGTGCCAGAAGCTTACCCGGGACCCTGCAAGAGACCCAGTACTTC.